Each of the 11 T cell receptor beta chains below was sequenced from the same sample in a study of shared clonotypes between healthy human individuals. This table comes from immunoSEQ multiplex PCR, and its TCRdb copy is limited to in-frame clones, with some not included. The data show a few million clones, with around nine tenths seen just once and over 0.12% held by the top ten. The specimen sequenced was naive CD4+ T cells sorted from blood. The sample's subset: CD45RA+ positively selected. The origin of the receptors is a man younger than 30 in good health.

In its sample, this clone was seen once. V and J are TRBV19 and TRBJ2-2; D is unresolved. Germline-derived CDR1 and CDR2 are LNHDA and SQIVND (reference sequence). The CDR3 has 14 amino acids. V lost 4 bases and J lost 7, with 13 bases in between. Here the CDR3 DNA reads TGTGCCAGTAGTACTCTCGACTTCGTCGGGGAGCTGTTTTTT. Protein product: CASSTLDFVGELFF.

This rearrangement joins TRBV19 to TRBJ2-2, with 10 bases that match TRBD2. The length of the CDR3 is 17 residues. V shed 3 bases, J shed 7 bases, and the junction held 11 bases outside the gene matches. Per the germline V gene, CDR1 is LNHDA and CDR2 is SQIVND (reference sequence). CDR3 DNA: TGTGCCAGTAGTATTGGGGCCCGGAGCGGGAGGGACGGGGAGCTGTTTTTT. Translated: CASSIGARSGRDGELFF.

The genes are TRBV7-9 and TRBJ2-1; D not certain. The CDR3 spans 14 residues. Trimming took 8 bases from V and 0 from J, leaving 11 bases between them. CDR1 and CDR2 from the germline V gene are SEHNR and FQNEAQ (reference sequence). CDR3 loop: CASERISSYNEQFF. CDR3 nucleotides: TGTGCCAGCGAGAGGATAAGCTCCTACAATGAGCAGTTCTTC.

With respect to this clone: Additional DNA sequences in this sample encode the identical CDR3. The gene calls are TRBV18 and TRBJ1-3, with D possibly being TRBD1 (5 bases). This CDR3 has 16 residues. Germline CDR1 is KGHSH and CDR2 is LQKENI. Trimming removed 3 bases at V and 1 base at J, with 13 bases between. The CDR3 loop reads CASSPTEGSSGNTIYF. The CDR3 nucleotides read TGTGCCAGCTCACCGACAGAAGGGTCGTCTGGAAACACCATATATTTT.

This clone has just one count. This rearrangement joins TRBV11-2 to TRBJ2-7, with 9 nucleotides matching TRBD1. Germline loops: CDR1 SGHAT, CDR2 FQNNGV. The CDR3 runs 14 residues. V gave up 5 bases and J gave up 6 bases; unmatched junction bases: 8. The CDR3, as DNA: TGTGCCAGCAGCCCGCGCCAGGGACAGGGCGAGCAGTACTTC. This translates into CASSPRQGQGEQYF.

This chain uses TRBV6-6 with TRBJ1-4; D gene uncertain. Deletions cut 7 bases from V and 4 bases from J, with 7 bases between. Germline V CDR1 and CDR2: MNHNY, SVGAGI (reference sequence). CDR3 size: 12 residues. The CDR3, as DNA: TGTGCCAGCAAATACAGTAATGAAAAACTGTTTTTT. Translation: CASKYSNEKLFF.

V usage is TRBV18 and J usage is TRBJ2-5; D assignment may be TRBD1 or TRBD2 (5 bases each). From germline, CDR1 is KGHSH and CDR2 LQKENI. Trimming removed 3 bases from V and 3 bases from J, with 11 bases in between. CDR3 length: 14 residues. The CDR3 protein is CASSPGPRKETQYF. CDR3 in DNA: TGTGCCAGCTCACCGGGACCCCGAAAAGAGACCCAGTACTTC.

The genes are TRBV6-5 and TRBJ2-3; 7 bases align to TRBD2. The V gene's germline CDR1 is MNHEY and CDR2 SVGAGI. The CDR3 sequence is 16 residues long. Trimming cost V 0 bases and J 4 bases; bases outside gene matches: 7. The CDR3 region has the DNA TGTGCCAGCAGTTACTCGTGGCGGGAGAGTGCAGATACGCAGTATTTT. Translating it yields CASSYSWRESADTQYF.

The chain carries TRBV11-1 and TRBJ1-2; TRBD1 might be the D (5 bases). In germline, CDR1 is SGHAT, CDR2 FQDESV (reference sequence). V lost 1 base to trimming and J lost 13 bases, with 16 bases between them. The CDR3 runs to 13 residues. CDR3 residues: CASSLEGPLRLTF. The DNA for the CDR3 is TGTGCCAGCAGCTTAGAGGGACCTCTCCGGCTCACCTTC.

The V and J genes are TRBV12-5 and TRBJ2-5; the match to TRBD2 covers 7 bases. Germline CDR1 reads LGHNT; CDR2 reads FRNRAP. The CDR3 is 15 residues long. Trimming at V came to 6 bases and at J to 4 bases, leaving 11 bases not matched to a gene. The CDR3 sequence: CASGRGVGPGETQYF. DNA of the CDR3: TGTGCTAGTGGCCGGGGGGTTGGGCCCGGAGAGACCCAGTACTTC.

V and J are TRBV28 and TRBJ1-2; no clear D. CDR3 length: 14 residues. Germline CDR1 and CDR2: MDHEN and SYDVKM. Trimming left V 1 base short and J 6 bases short, with 12 bases between. CDR3 sequence (DNA): TGTGCCAGCAGTTTATCCCCCCGACGGGATGGCTACACCTTC. Amino acid sequence: CASSLSPRRDGYTF.